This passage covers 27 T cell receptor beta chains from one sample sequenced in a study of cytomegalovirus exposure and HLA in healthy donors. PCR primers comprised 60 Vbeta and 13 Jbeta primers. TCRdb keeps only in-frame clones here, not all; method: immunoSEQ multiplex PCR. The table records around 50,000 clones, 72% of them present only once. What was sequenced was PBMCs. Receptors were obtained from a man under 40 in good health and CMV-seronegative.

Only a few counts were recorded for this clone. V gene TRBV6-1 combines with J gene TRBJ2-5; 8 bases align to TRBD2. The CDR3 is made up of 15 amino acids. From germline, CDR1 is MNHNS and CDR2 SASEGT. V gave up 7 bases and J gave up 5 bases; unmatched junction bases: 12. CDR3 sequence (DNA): TGTGCCAGCAATCGCCCGGGACTAGACGACGAGACCCAGTACTTC. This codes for CASNRPGLDDETQYF.

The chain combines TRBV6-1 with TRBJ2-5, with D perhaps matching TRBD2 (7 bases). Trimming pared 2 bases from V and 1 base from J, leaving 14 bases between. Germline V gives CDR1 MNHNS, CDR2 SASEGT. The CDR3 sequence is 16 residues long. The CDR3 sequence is CASSEWGGGSQETQYF. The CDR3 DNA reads TGTGCCAGCAGTGAATGGGGGGGCGGATCCCAAGAGACCCAGTACTTC.

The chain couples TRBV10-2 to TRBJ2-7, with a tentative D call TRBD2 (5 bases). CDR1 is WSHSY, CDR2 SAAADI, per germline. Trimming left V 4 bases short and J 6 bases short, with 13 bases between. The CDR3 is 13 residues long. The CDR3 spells CASSVFEGSEQYF. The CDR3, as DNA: TGCGCCAGCAGTGTATTTGAGGGCTCCGAGCAGTACTTC.

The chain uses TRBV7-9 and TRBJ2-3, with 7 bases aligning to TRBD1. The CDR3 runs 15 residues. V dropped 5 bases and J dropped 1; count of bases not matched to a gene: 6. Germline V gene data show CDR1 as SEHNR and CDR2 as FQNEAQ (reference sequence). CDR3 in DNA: TGTGCCAGCAGCCTCATTACAGGGGGCACAGATACGCAGTATTTT. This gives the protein CASSLITGGTDTQYF.

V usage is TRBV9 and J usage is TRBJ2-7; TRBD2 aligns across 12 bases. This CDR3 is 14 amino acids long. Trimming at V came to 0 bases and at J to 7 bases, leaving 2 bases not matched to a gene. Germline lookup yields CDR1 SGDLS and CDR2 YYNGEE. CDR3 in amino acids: CASSVALAGGEQYF. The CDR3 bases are TGTGCCAGCAGCGTAGCACTAGCGGGAGGTGAGCAGTACTTC.

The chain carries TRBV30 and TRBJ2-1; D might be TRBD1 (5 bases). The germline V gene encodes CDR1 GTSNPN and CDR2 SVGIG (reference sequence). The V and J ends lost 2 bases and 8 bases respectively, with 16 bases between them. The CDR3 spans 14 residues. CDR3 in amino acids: CAWSSAQGGDEQFF. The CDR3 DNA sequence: TGTGCCTGGAGTAGTGCGCAGGGTGGCGATGAGCAGTTCTTC.

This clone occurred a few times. The CDR3 nucleotides are TGTGCCACCCGGGGGTCCTACGAGCAGTACTTC. Translating it yields CATRGSYEQYF. The rearrangement joins TRBV27 to TRBJ2-7, with a weak D call TRBD2 (6 bases). This CDR3 is 11 amino acids long. Trimming removed 10 bases from V and 1 base from J, with 8 bases in between. The germline CDR1 and CDR2 sequences are MNHEY and SMNVEV (reference sequence).

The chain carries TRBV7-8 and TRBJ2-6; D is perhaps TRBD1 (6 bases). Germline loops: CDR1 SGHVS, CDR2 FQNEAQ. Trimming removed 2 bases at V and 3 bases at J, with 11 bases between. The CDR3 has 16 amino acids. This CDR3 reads CASSLRNRDGANVLTF. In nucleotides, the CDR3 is TGTGCCAGCAGCTTACGAAACAGGGATGGGGCCAACGTCCTGACTTTC.

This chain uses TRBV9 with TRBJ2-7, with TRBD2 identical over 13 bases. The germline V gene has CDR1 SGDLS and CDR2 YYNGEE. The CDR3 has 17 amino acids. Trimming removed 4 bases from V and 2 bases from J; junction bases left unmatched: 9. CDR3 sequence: CASSPGTSGNFAYEQYF. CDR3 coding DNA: TGTGCCAGCAGCCCCGGGACTAGCGGGAATTTCGCCTACGAGCAGTACTTC.

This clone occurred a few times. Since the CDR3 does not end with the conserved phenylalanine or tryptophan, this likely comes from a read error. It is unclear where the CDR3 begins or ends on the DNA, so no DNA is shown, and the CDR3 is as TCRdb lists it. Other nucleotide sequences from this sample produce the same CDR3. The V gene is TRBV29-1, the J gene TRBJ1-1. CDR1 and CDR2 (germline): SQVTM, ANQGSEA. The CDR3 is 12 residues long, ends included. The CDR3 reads CSVLDGNTEAFV.

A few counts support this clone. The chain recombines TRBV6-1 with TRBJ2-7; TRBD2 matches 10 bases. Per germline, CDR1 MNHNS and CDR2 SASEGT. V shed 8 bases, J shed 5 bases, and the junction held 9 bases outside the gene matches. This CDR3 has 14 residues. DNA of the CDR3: TGTGCCAGCCGTCCACTAGCGGGACTGGACGAGCAGTACTTC. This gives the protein CASRPLAGLDEQYF.

This CDR3 reads CSVDEGVSSYNEQFF. CDR3 DNA sequence: TGCAGCGTTGATGAGGGCGTGAGCTCCTACAATGAGCAGTTCTTC. This chain connects TRBV29-1 to TRBJ2-1; D perhaps matches TRBD2 (5 bases). Per germline, CDR1 SQVTM and CDR2 ANQGSEA. The CDR3 extends over 15 amino acids. The V end was cut by 3 bases, the J end by 0 bases, with 12 bases between.

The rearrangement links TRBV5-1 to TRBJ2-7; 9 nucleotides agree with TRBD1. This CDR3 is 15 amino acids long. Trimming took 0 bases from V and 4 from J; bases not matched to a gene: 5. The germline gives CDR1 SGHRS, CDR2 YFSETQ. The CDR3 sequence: CASSLEGTGYYEQYF. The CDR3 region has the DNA TGCGCCAGCAGCTTGGAGGGGACAGGGTATTACGAGCAGTACTTC.

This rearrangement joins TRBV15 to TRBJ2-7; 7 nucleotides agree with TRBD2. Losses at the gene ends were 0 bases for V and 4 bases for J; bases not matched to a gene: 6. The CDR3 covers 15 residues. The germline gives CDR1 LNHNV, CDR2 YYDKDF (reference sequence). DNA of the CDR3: TGTGCCACCAGCAGAGATGCTAGCGGAACTTACGAGCAGTACTTC. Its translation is CATSRDASGTYEQYF.

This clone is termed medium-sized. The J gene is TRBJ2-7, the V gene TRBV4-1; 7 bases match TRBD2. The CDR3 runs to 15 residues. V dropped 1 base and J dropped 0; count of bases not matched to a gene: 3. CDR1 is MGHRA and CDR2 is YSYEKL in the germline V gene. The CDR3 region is CASSQGPSGSYEQYF. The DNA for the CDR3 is TGCGCCAGCAGCCAAGGTCCTAGCGGCTCCTACGAGCAGTACTTC.

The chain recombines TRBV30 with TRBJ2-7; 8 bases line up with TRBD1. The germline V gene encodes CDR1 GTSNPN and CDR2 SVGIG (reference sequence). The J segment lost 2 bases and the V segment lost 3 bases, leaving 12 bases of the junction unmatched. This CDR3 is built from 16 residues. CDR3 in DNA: TGTGCCTGGAGCCCTAAATGGACAGGGTTAGCCTACGAGCAGTACTTC. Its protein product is CAWSPKWTGLAYEQYF.

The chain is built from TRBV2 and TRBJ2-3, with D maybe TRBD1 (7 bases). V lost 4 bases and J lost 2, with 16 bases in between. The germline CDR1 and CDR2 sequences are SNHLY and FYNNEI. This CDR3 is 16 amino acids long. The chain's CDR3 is CASSVATGEVTDTQYF. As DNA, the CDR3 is TGTGCCAGCAGTGTGGCCACAGGGGAGGTCACAGATACGCAGTATTTT.

CDR3 in amino acids: CASSLDRWTGDTGELFF. The CDR3, as DNA: TGCGCCAGCAGCCTCGATCGATGGACAGGGGACACCGGGGAGCTGTTTTTT. This chain uses TRBV4-1 with TRBJ2-2; 9 nucleotides agree with TRBD1. J lost 3 bases, V lost 4 bases, and 9 bases had no gene match. This CDR3 spans 17 amino acids. Germline-derived CDR1 and CDR2 are MGHRA and YSYEKL.

CDR3 in DNA: TGTGCCAGCAGCCAAGGGGCTAGCGGAAAGCTTGATGAGCAGTTCTTC. Its translation is CASSQGASGKLDEQFF. V gene TRBV4-2 combines with J gene TRBJ2-1; 7 bases are shared with TRBD2. Per the germline V gene, CDR1 is LGHNA and CDR2 is YNFKEQ. The CDR3 runs 16 residues. The V gene end was trimmed by 1 base and the J gene end by 8 bases; junction bases not matched to a gene: 11.

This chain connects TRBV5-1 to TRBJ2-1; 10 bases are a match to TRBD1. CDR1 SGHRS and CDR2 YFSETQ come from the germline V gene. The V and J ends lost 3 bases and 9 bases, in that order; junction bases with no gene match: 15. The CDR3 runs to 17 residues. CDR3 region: CASSYWTGGKSSPEQFF. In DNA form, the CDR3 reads TGCGCCAGCAGCTATTGGACAGGGGGAAAGTCTTCCCCTGAGCAGTTCTTC.

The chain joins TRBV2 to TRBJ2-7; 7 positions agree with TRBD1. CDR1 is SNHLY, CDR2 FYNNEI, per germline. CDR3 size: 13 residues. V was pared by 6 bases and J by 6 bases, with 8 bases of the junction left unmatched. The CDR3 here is CASRTGVIGEQYF. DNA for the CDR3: TGTGCCAGCAGAACAGGGGTTATTGGCGAGCAGTACTTC.

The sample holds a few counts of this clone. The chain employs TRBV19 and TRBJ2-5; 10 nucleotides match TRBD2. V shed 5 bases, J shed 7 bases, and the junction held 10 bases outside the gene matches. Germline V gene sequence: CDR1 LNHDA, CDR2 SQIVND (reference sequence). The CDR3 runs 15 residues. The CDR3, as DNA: TGTGCCAGTAGTCGACAACTAGCGGGGCCATCGACCCAGTACTTC. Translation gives CASSRQLAGPSTQYF.

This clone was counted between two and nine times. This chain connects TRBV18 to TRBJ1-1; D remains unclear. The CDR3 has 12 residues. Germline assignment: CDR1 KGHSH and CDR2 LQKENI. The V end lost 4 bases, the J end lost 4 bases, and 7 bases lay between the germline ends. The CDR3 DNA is TGTGCCAGCTCACGATCGGGCACTGAAGCTTTCTTT. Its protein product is CASSRSGTEAFF.

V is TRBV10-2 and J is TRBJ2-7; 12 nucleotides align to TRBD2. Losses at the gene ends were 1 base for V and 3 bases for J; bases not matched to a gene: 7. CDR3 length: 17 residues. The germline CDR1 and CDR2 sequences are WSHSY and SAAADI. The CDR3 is CASSEWVSSGRVYEQYF. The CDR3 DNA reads TGCGCCAGCAGTGAGTGGGTGTCTAGCGGGAGGGTCTACGAGCAGTACTTC.

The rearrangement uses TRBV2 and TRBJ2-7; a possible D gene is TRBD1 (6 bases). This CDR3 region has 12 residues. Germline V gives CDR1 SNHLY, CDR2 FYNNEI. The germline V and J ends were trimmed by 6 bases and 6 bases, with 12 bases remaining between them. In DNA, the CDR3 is TGTGCCAGCAGGGACAGCGTATCCGAGCAGTACTTC. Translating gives CASRDSVSEQYF.

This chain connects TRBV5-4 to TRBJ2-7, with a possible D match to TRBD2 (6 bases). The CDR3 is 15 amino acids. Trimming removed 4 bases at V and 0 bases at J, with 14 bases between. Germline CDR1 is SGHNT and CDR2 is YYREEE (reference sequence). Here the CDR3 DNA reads TGTGCCAGCAGCGCGATCCGGGGGAGCTCCTACGAGCAGTACTTC. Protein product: CASSAIRGSSYEQYF.

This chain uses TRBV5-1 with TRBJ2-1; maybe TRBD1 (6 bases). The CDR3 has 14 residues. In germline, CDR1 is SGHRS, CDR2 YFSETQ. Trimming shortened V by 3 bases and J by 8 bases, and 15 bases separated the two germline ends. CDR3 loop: CASSSQGSRDEQFF. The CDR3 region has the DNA TGCGCCAGCAGCTCCCAGGGGAGTAGAGATGAGCAGTTCTTC.